The clone carrying this TCR beta chain came up many times. This library used approximately 390 ng RNA and molecular barcoded adaptors spanning alpha/delta and beta/gamma chains. TCRdb analysed the reads with MiXCR anew, one entry per CDR3 protein. This sample has tens of thousands of distinct CDR3 sequences, with nearly 20% found just once. The source of the sample is a study of read filtering for tumor transcriptome and immune sequencing. Study in general: IR-seq gave about 4.05 to 11 million TCR reads per sample; RNA-seq gave roughly 80 to 1,400.

Germline V gives CDR1 KGHSH, CDR2 LQKENI. The length of the CDR3 is 15 residues. Trimming pared 0 bases from V and 5 bases from J, leaving 10 bases between. The rearrangement uses TRBV18 and TRBJ2-2; a possible D gene is TRBD2 (5 bases). The sequenced sample was a population of CD138-negative cells sorted from bone marrow. This TCR derives from a donor older than 35 with multiple myeloma. The CDR3 here is CASSPPGWTTGELFF. DNA for the CDR3: TGTGCCAGCTCACCACCGGGCTGGACTACCGGGGAGCTGTTTTTT.